Described below is a single T cell receptor beta chain sequence and its context. The sample originates from a study of blood T cell repertoires in COVID-19. Study-wide context: The origin of the acute and convalescent COVID-19 samples was the United States, Italy and Spain.

The repertoire was sequenced with immunoSEQ multiplex PCR; TCRdb's copy has only in-frame clones and lacks some. The table has approximately 100,000 clones, more than 90% seen once. The source material was peripheral blood. The clonotype originates from a man in his sixties or seventies with acute or convalescent COVID-19.

CDR3 region: CASIQEGGEQYF. The CDR3 DNA reads as TGTGCCAGCATCCAAGAGGGGGGGGAGCAGTACTTC. The V and J genes are TRBV6-5 and TRBJ2-7, with D possibly being TRBD2 (7 bases). There are 12 residues in the CDR3. Germline V gene sequence: CDR1 MNHEY, CDR2 SVGAGI. V lost 7 bases to trimming and J lost 7 bases, with 14 bases between them.